This T cell receptor (beta chain) is from a study of T cell responses to AZD1222 COVID-19 vaccine. Notes on the study in general: Donors in the cohort were predominantly white British and more often female, and clonal diversity was possibly underestimated. It was only 6 or 7 AZD1222 recipients who were seropositive at baseline.

Trimming cost V 6 bases and J 2 bases; bases outside gene matches: 3. Looked up from germline, CDR1 is MRHNA and CDR2 is SNTAGT. There are 14 residues in the CDR3. Comment on this clone: What it binds is unknown.

The table came from immunoSEQ multiplex PCR; TCRdb's copy has only in-frame clones and leaves some out. Here the sample spans roughly 140,000 clones, roughly 90% being singletons. The specimen comprised peripheral blood, sampled 28 days after the second AZD1222 dose. The sequence was collected from an adult who received the AZD1222 COVID-19 vaccine. The chain employs TRBV6-4 and TRBJ2-3; 9 bases fit TRBD1. The CDR3 sequence is CASSNRGPTDTQYF. DNA of the CDR3: TGTGCCAGCAGCAACAGGGGGCCCACAGATACGCAGTATTTT.